This T cell receptor beta chain was recorded in a study of blood T cell repertoires in COVID-19. Overall study: Donors in the United States, Italy and Spain gave samples during acute or convalescent COVID-19. PBMCs, B-cell-depleted T cells, or T cells provided the cDNA or gDNA that made up the material.

Authors' methods: Amplification of reference gene primers was used by the study to estimate nucleated cell counts. Produced via immunoSEQ multiplex PCR; TCRdb's table is partial and in-frame only. V, J and clone size were drawn from that table, and D and trimming were deduced from the DNA. This sample has roughly 70,000 clones, with about 91% found just once. Germline lookup yields CDR1 MRHNA and CDR2 SNTAGT. The CDR3 sequence is 16 residues long. The junction had 4 bases not matched to a gene; V was cut back by 0 bases and J by 4 bases. The material sequenced was peripheral blood. The chain uses TRBV6-4 and TRBJ2-1; 9 positions agree with TRBD2. The source of this sequence is a woman aged 60-75 years with active COVID-19. CDR3 in DNA: TGTGCCAGCAGTGACTCAGCGACTAGCGGTTACAATGAGCAGTTCTTC. It yields the protein CASSDSATSGYNEQFF.